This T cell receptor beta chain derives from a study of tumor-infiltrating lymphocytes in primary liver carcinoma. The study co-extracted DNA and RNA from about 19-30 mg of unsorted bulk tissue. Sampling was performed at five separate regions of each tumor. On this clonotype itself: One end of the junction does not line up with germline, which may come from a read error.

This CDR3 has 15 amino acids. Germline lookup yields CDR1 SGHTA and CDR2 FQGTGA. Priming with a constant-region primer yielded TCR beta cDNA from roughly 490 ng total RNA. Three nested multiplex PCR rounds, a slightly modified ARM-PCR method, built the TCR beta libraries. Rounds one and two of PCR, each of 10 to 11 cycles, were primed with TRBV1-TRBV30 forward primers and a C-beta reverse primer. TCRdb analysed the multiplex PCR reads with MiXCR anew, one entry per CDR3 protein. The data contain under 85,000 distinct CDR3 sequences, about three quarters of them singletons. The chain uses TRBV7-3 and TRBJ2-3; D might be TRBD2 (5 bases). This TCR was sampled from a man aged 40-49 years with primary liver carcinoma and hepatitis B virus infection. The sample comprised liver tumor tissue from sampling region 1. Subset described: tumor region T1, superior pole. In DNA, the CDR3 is TGTGCCAGCAGCTTATCTAGAGGGAGTAGTGATACTCAGTATTTT. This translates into CASSLSRGSSDTQYF.